Presented here are 30 T cell receptor beta chains from one specimen sequenced in a study of shared T cell receptors in the human thymus. Libraries were prepared by immunoSEQ multiplex PCR; TCRdb keeps only in-frame clonotypes and omits some of them. The data show 500,000 to 850,000 clones, 87% seen once. These data also formed part of another study, on human thymus T cells.

Sequencing was carried out using thymocytes. The source of these receptors is a boy in the first two years of life with a congenital heart defect.

V gene TRBV25-1 combines with J gene TRBJ2-5; TRBD2 matches at 10 bases. CDR3 length: 15 amino acids. The germline gives CDR1 MGHDK, CDR2 SYGVNS. J was trimmed by 5 bases and V by 6 bases; bases with no gene match: 9. The CDR3 region has the DNA TGTGCCAGCAGAGCGGGAGGGTCCCATGAGGAGACCCAGTACTTC. As protein: CASRAGGSHEETQYF.

The chain has TRBV5-1 and TRBJ2-5; TRBD2 matches at 7 bases. Per the germline V gene, CDR1 is SGHRS and CDR2 is YFSETQ. The CDR3 has 16 residues. V lost 0 bases, J lost 5 bases, and 10 bases stayed unmatched. The CDR3 reads CASSLADSGNGETQYF. In nucleotides, the CDR3 is TGCGCCAGCAGCTTGGCCGACAGCGGGAATGGCGAGACCCAGTACTTC.

A word on this clone: One end of the junction fails to match germline, which may point to a read error. At the DNA level, this CDR3 is encoded by other sequences in the same sample as well. The gene calls are TRBV10-3 and TRBJ1-2; no reliable D call. CDR1 is ENHRY, CDR2 SYGVKD, per germline. The CDR3 is 13 residues long. The CDR3 loop reads CAITHGEGYGYTF. CDR3 coding DNA: TGTGCCATCACCCACGGGGAGGGCTATGGCTACACATTC.

The gene calls are TRBV19 and TRBJ1-2, with D uncertain. The V gene lost 8 bases and the J gene lost 3 bases, with 22 bases spanning the gap. Germline V gene data show CDR1 as LNHDA and CDR2 as SQIVND (reference sequence). The CDR3 totals 16 residues. The CDR3 DNA sequence: TGTGCCAGTTCTCCAGTACGTGGAGGGCGGCACTATGGCTACACCTTC. This gives the protein CASSPVRGGRHYGYTF.

This clone was counted a single time. This sequence joins TRBV9 and TRBJ2-1, with TRBD2 matching 10 bases. This CDR3 has 16 residues. The ends lost 0 bases at V and 7 bases at J; junction bases unmatched: 7. From germline, CDR1 is SGDLS and CDR2 YYNGEE. This CDR3 reads CASSVVPSGGGNEQFF. The DNA of the CDR3 is TGTGCCAGCAGCGTAGTGCCTAGCGGGGGTGGGAATGAGCAGTTCTTC.

The V and J genes are TRBV6-4 and TRBJ2-7; 10 positions agree with TRBD2. The germline gives CDR1 MRHNA, CDR2 SNTAGT. The J segment lost 6 bases and the V segment lost 4 bases, leaving 3 bases of the junction unmatched. CDR3 length: 13 residues. CDR3: CASSASGGAEQYF. As DNA, the CDR3 is TGTGCCAGCAGTGCCAGCGGGGGGGCCGAGCAGTACTTC.

This clone was counted only a few times. J is TRBJ2-2 and V is TRBV4-3, with a weak D call TRBD2 (5 bases). The CDR3 totals 15 residues. From germline, CDR1 is LGHNA and CDR2 YSLEER. Trimming stripped 0 bases from V and 1 base from J, with 6 bases between. Here the CDR3 reads CASSQEAENTGELFF. CDR3 DNA sequence: TGCGCCAGCAGCCAAGAAGCGGAGAACACCGGGGAGCTGTTTTTT.

CDR3: CAISEVGTEAFF. DNA of the CDR3: TGTGCCATCAGTGAGGTCGGGACTGAAGCTTTCTTT. V usage is TRBV10-3 and J usage is TRBJ1-1; D uncertain. The ends were cut back, 2 bases at V and 5 bases at J, with 6 bases in the middle. There are 12 residues in the CDR3. Germline-derived CDR1 and CDR2 are ENHRY and SYGVKD.

The chain couples TRBV5-4 to TRBJ2-3, with D tentatively TRBD2 (6 bases). Germline V gene data show CDR1 as SGHNT and CDR2 as YYREEE (reference sequence). The germline V and J ends were trimmed by 1 base and 2 bases, with 11 bases remaining between them. The CDR3 extends over 15 amino acids. CDR3 amino acids: CASSLFSGSTDTQYF. CDR3 bases: TGTGCCAGCAGCTTGTTTAGCGGATCCACAGATACGCAGTATTTT.

The chain combines TRBV4-1 with TRBJ2-7; 7 bases line up with TRBD1. The CDR3 totals 17 residues. Trimming removed 2 bases from V and 4 bases from J; junction bases left unmatched: 14. Germline values: CDR1 MGHRA, CDR2 YSYEKL. CDR3: CASSQNPRDSSFYEQYF. The CDR3, as DNA: TGCGCCAGCAGCCAAAACCCCCGGGACAGCTCCTTTTACGAGCAGTACTTC.

The V gene is TRBV12-5, the J gene TRBJ1-5; D call uncertain. Germline CDR1 LGHNT, CDR2 FRNRAP. CDR3 length equals 12 residues. V was pared by 2 bases and J by 4 bases, with 3 bases between. The CDR3 DNA reads as TGTGCTAGTGGTTTGCCGAATCAGCCCCAGCATTTT. Translation gives CASGLPNQPQHF. The variable domain in full, completed from reference TRBV12-5 and TRBJ1-5, reads DARVTQTPRHKVTEMGQEVTMRCQPILGHNTVFWYRQTMMQGLELLAYFRNRAPLDDSGMPKDRFSAEMPDATLATLKIQPSEPRDSAVYFCASGLPNQPQHFGDGTRLSIL.

The gene calls are TRBV9 and TRBJ2-3; 8 bases match TRBD2. This CDR3 is 16 amino acids long. With 0 bases clipped from V and 1 base from J, the junction kept 4 bases outside the gene matches. The V gene's germline CDR1 is SGDLS and CDR2 YYNGEE. The CDR3, as DNA: TGTGCCAGCAGCGTAGCGGCCGGGAGGGGCACAGATACGCAGTATTTT. Translation gives CASSVAAGRGTDTQYF.

The chain uses TRBV4-3 and TRBJ2-7, with 8 positions matching TRBD1. The CDR3 is 16 residues long. Germline loops: CDR1 LGHNA, CDR2 YSLEER. Trimming cost V 0 bases and J 2 bases; bases outside gene matches: 6. As DNA, the CDR3 is TGCGCCAGCAGCCAAGAGCTTAGGGACAGGACCTACGAGCAGTACTTC. It codes for CASSQELRDRTYEQYF.

This clone was seen a handful of times. This chain connects TRBV18 to TRBJ2-1; no firm D call. Deletions cut 3 bases from V and 4 bases from J, with 10 bases between. Germline V gene data show CDR1 as KGHSH and CDR2 as LQKENI. CDR3 length: 14 amino acids. The CDR3, as DNA: TGTGCCAGCTCACCGCAAGCATTTTACAATGAGCAGTTCTTC. Its protein is CASSPQAFYNEQFF.

J is TRBJ2-1 and V is TRBV5-4, with TRBD2 identical over 9 bases. CDR1 is SGHNT, CDR2 YYREEE, per germline (reference sequence). V shed 2 bases, J shed 6 bases, and the junction held 3 bases outside the gene matches. CDR3 length equals 14 residues. For the CDR3, the DNA is TGTGCCAGCAGCTTTGCAGCGGGAGGCAATGAGCAGTTCTTC. Its protein is CASSFAAGGNEQFF.

This clone has just one count. The chain joins TRBV6-6 to TRBJ1-5, with 7 bases matching TRBD1. Germline CDR1 MNHNY, CDR2 SVGAGI (reference sequence). Losses at the gene ends were 2 bases for V and 7 bases for J; bases not matched to a gene: 8. The CDR3 totals 15 residues. CDR3 loop: CASSYRSGGSQPQHF. The CDR3 DNA reads TGTGCCAGCAGTTACCGATCAGGGGGAAGCCAGCCCCAGCATTTT.

V is TRBV4-1 and J is TRBJ2-1, with 11 bases that match TRBD2. V dropped 0 bases and J dropped 3; count of bases not matched to a gene: 1. Germline assignment: CDR1 MGHRA and CDR2 YSYEKL. The CDR3 is made up of 16 amino acids. The chain's CDR3 is CASSQEGTSGYNEQFF. CDR3 DNA sequence: TGCGCCAGCAGCCAAGAGGGGACTAGCGGCTACAATGAGCAGTTCTTC.

The chain combines TRBV9 with TRBJ2-2, with 7 bases that match TRBD2. Germline V gene lookup returns CDR1 SGDLS and CDR2 YYNGEE. The CDR3 extends over 17 amino acids. Trimming took 0 bases from V and 2 from J; bases not matched to a gene: 7. CDR3 region: CASSVVTSRDNTGELFF. In DNA form, the CDR3 reads TGTGCCAGCAGCGTAGTGACTAGCCGAGATAACACCGGGGAGCTGTTTTTT.

The CDR3 DNA is TGCGCCAGCAGCTGTCGACAGGGGGCGAATACGGGGAACACTGAAGCTTTCTTT. Protein product: CASSCRQGANTGNTEAFF. The gene calls are TRBV5-1 and TRBJ1-1; 10 bases are shared with TRBD1. Germline assignment: CDR1 SGHRS and CDR2 YFSETQ. The V segment lost 3 bases and the J segment 1 base; nucleotides outside the gene matches: 12. The CDR3 is 18 residues long. Full variable domain (outside the CDR3, taken from reference TRBV5-1 and TRBJ1-1): KAGVTQTPRYLIKTRGQQVTLSCSPISGHRSVSWYQQTPGQGLQFLFEYFSETQRNKGNFPGRFSGRQFSNSRSEMNVSTLELGDSALYLCASSCRQGANTGNTEAFFGQGTRLTVV.

This clone was counted once. The V gene is TRBV9, the J gene TRBJ2-7, with D possibly TRBD2 on 5 matching bases. In germline, CDR1 is SGDLS, CDR2 YYNGEE. This CDR3 is 17 amino acids long. V gave up 4 bases and J gave up 3 bases, with 23 bases separating them. The CDR3 protein is CASSPRPDGVGIYEQYF. For the CDR3, the DNA is TGTGCCAGCAGCCCTCGTCCCGACGGGGTGGGAATCTACGAGCAGTACTTC. Full variable domain (outside the CDR3, taken from reference TRBV9 and TRBJ2-7): DSGVTQTPKHLITATGQRVTLRCSPRSGDLSVYWYQQSLDQGLQFLIQYYNGEERAKGNILERFSAQQFPDLHSELNLSSLELGDSALYFCASSPRPDGVGIYEQYFGPGTRLTVT.

The chain recombines TRBV5-1 with TRBJ2-7, with TRBD1 matching over 10 bases. From germline, CDR1 is SGHRS and CDR2 YFSETQ. This CDR3 has 15 residues. Unmatched junction bases numbered 9, after V lost 3 bases and J lost 6 bases. The CDR3 DNA reads TGCGCCAGCAGCTCTCAATGGGACAGGGGTTTCGAGCAGTACTTC. Translated, it gives CASSSQWDRGFEQYF.

The rearrangement joins TRBV19 to TRBJ1-5; weak D call: TRBD1 (5 bases). The CDR3 is 15 residues long. Trimming took 5 bases from V and 6 from J, leaving 17 bases between them. Germline V gene sequence: CDR1 LNHDA, CDR2 SQIVND (reference sequence). The CDR3 nucleotides read TGTGCCAGTAGTTCGGGCAGGGAGGTCGGTCAGCCCCAGCATTTT. Protein sequence: CASSSGREVGQPQHF. The full variable domain, with the rest looked up from reference TRBV19 and TRBJ1-5, is DGGITQSPKYLFRKEGQNVTLSCEQNLNHDAMYWYRQDPGQGLRLIYYSQIVNDFQKGDIAEGYSVSREKKESFPLTVTSAQKNPTAFYLCASSSGREVGQPQHFGDGTRLSIL.

V and J are TRBV27 and TRBJ2-1; 8 nucleotides line up with TRBD1. The V gene's germline CDR1 is MNHEY and CDR2 SMNVEV (reference sequence). Trimming cost V 7 bases and J 6 bases; bases outside gene matches: 11. The CDR3 extends over 15 amino acids. In DNA, the CDR3 is TGTGCCAGCACCGGGCCAGGGGGCGCGGGCAATGAGCAGTTCTTC. Translation: CASTGPGGAGNEQFF.

This sequence joins TRBV7-3 and TRBJ1-1; TRBD1 aligns across 12 bases. Germline CDR1 is SGHTA and CDR2 is FQGTGA. J gave up 3 bases and V 6 bases, and 11 bases lay outside the gene matches. This CDR3 spans 17 amino acids. Here the CDR3 DNA reads TGTGCCAGCAGGGAGGGGACAGGGGGCAGTGGCGACACTGAAGCTTTCTTT. Translation gives CASREGTGGSGDTEAFF. Using reference TRBV7-3 and TRBJ1-1 for the parts outside the CDR3, the full variable domain is GAGVSQTPSNKVTEKGKYVELRCDPISGHTALYWYRQSLGQGPEFLIYFQGTGAADDSGLPNDRFFAVRPEGSVSTLKIQRTERGDSAVYLCASREGTGGSGDTEAFFGQGTRLTVV.

The V gene is TRBV5-4, the J gene TRBJ2-7; 11 bases agree with TRBD2. Per the germline V gene, CDR1 is SGHNT and CDR2 is YYREEE (reference sequence). V shed 0 bases, J shed 6 bases, and the junction held 5 bases outside the gene matches. CDR3 length equals 15 residues. The chain's CDR3 is CASSLGSGRAFEQYF. The CDR3 DNA sequence: TGTGCCAGCAGCTTGGGTAGCGGGAGGGCCTTCGAGCAGTACTTC.

This chain links TRBV5-1 with TRBJ1-2; D is possibly TRBD1 (5 bases). This CDR3 comprises 11 residues. The germline V gene encodes CDR1 SGHRS and CDR2 YFSETQ. V lost 0 bases and J 10 bases, leaving 7 bases between the germline ends. The CDR3 is CASSLGTFYTF. The CDR3 DNA reads TGCGCCAGCAGCTTGGGGACATTCTACACCTTC.

This chain joins TRBV5-1 and TRBJ1-2; TRBD1 is a possible D gene (5 bases). V lost 5 bases to trimming and J lost 8 bases, with 13 bases between them. The CDR3 consists of 12 residues. The germline V gene has CDR1 SGHRS and CDR2 YFSETQ. The CDR3 protein is CASRGGSGGYTF. For the CDR3, the DNA is TGCGCCAGCAGGGGGGGTTCGGGAGGCTACACCTTC.

This clone has more than one count but fewer than ten. The chain links TRBV27 to TRBJ1-4; maybe TRBD1 (5 bases). Trimming stripped 5 bases from V and 7 bases from J, with 11 bases between. This CDR3 region has 13 residues. Germline lookup yields CDR1 MNHEY and CDR2 SMNVEV (reference sequence). CDR3 bases: TGTGCCAGCAGTAGGGGAAGGGGTGAAAAACTGTTTTTT. It specifies CASSRGRGEKLFF.

The sample holds a few counts of this clone. V gene TRBV6-1 combines with J gene TRBJ1-3, with 7 bases that match TRBD1. Germline V gene data show CDR1 as MNHNS and CDR2 as SASEGT. CDR3 length equals 19 residues. The V and J ends lost 4 bases and 0 bases, in that order; junction bases with no gene match: 15. This CDR3 is CASSAPPTRQGYSGNTIYF. DNA of the CDR3: TGTGCCAGCAGTGCTCCACCAACCCGACAGGGTTACTCTGGAAACACCATATATTTT.

The chain employs TRBV5-5 and TRBJ1-5; maybe TRBD1 (5 bases). Germline CDR1 is SGHKS and CDR2 is YYEKEE (reference sequence). CDR3 length: 12 residues. CDR3 residues: CRNGRGFRPQHF. CDR3 in DNA: TGTCGTAATGGAAGGGGTTTTCGGCCCCAGCATTTT.